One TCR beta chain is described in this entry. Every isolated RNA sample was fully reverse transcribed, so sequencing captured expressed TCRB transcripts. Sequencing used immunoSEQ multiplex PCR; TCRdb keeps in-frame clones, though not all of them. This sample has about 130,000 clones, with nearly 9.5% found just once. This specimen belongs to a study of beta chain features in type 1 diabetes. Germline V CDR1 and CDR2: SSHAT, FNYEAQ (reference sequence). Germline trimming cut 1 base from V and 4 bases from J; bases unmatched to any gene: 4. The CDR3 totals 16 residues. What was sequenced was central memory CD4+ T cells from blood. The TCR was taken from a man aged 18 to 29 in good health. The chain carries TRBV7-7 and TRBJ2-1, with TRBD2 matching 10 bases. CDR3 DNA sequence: TGTGCCAGCAGCTTAGGATCTAGCGGGGGTTACAATGAGCAGTTCTTC. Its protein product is CASSLGSSGGYNEQFF.